This is a list of T cell receptor beta chains from one sample in a study of graft-versus-host responses after intestinal transplantation. The table came from immunoSEQ multiplex PCR; TCRdb's copy has only in-frame clones and leaves some out. The sample shows 45,000 to 55,000 clones, around 90% of them seen only once. Source: PBMCs, taken roughly 680 days after intestinal transplant. Receptors originate from a human patient who received an intestinal transplant, so some T cells may come from the graft donor. Both conserved end residues are part of each CDR3. D genes are given only for firm matches. A row's size may be missing; if present it is once, few, many or a size class.

d_call	v_call	j_call	clone_size	cdr3_aa	cdr3_nt
TRBD2	TRBV10-3	TRBJ2-2	NA	CAISLGRLPGIGDETTGELFF	TGTGCCATCTCTCTCGGGAGGTTGCCCGGTATCGGGGACGAGACAACCGGGGAGCTGTTTTTT
TRBD1	TRBV29-1	TRBJ1-2	NA	CSAGTGGYGYTF	TGCAGCGCCGGGACAGGGGGCTATGGCTACACCTTC
NA	TRBV18	TRBJ1-1	NA	CASSPSLNTEAFF	TGTGCCAGCTCACCAAGTTTGAACACTGAAGCTTTCTTT
NA	TRBV9	TRBJ2-1	NA	CASSVDGGRANEQFF	TGTGCCAGCAGCGTAGACGGGGGCCGGGCAAATGAGCAGTTCTTC
NA	TRBV5-8	TRBJ2-7	NA	CASSLYEQYF	TGTGCCAGCAGCCTCTACGAGCAGTACTTC
NA	TRBV29-1	TRBJ2-3	NA	CSARQQGTDTQYF	TGCAGCGCCCGTCAACAGGGAACAGATACGCAGTATTTT
NA	TRBV6-6	TRBJ1-1	NA	CASSYYPGGYGAFF	TGTGCCAGCAGTTATTATCCGGGAGGATACGGAGCTTTCTTT
TRBD1	TRBV25-1	TRBJ2-3	NA	CASGRTGLTDTQYF	TGTGCCAGCGGAAGGACAGGGCTGACAGATACGCAGTATTTT
NA	TRBV11-2	TRBJ1-6	few	CASTRDAAMSPLHF	TGTGCCAGCACCAGAGACGCCGCTATGTCACCCCTCCACTTT
TRBD1	TRBV7-9	TRBJ1-6	few	CASSLDRINSPLHF	TGTGCCAGCAGCTTGGACAGGATCAATTCACCCCTCCACTTT
NA	TRBV13	TRBJ2-5	NA	CASSRGETQYF	TGTGCCAGCAGCCGCGGGGAGACCCAGTACTTC
TRBD1	TRBV27	TRBJ2-1	NA	CASSLPRQGYNEQFF	TGTGCCAGCAGTTTACCGAGACAGGGGTACAATGAGCAGTTCTTC
NA	TRBV29-1	TRBJ2-5	NA	CSVEIRVETQYF	TGCAGCGTTGAAATCAGGGTAGAGACCCAGTACTTC
NA	TRBV18	TRBJ2-2	NA	CASSPDGELFF	TGTGCCAGCTCACCCGACGGGGAGCTGTTTTTT
TRBD2	TRBV18	TRBJ2-3	NA	CASSPPSGEYRQYF	TGTGCCAGCTCACCCCCTAGCGGGGAATATCGGCAGTATTTT
TRBD1	TRBV9	TRBJ1-4	NA	CASSTGTGVEKLFF	TGTGCCAGCAGTACCGGGACAGGGGTTGAAAAACTGTTTTTT
NA	TRBV5-5	TRBJ2-5	NA	CASSQSTGPLATQYF	TGTGCCAGCAGCCAATCGACAGGCCCGCTGGCGACCCAGTACTTC
NA	TRBV7-9	TRBJ1-1	once	CASSFTEEAFF	TGTGCCAGCAGCTTTACCGAAGAAGCTTTCTTT
NA	TRBV21-1	TRBJ2-5	NA	CASSKERRPRTRGQETQYF	TGTGCCAGCAGCAAAGAAAGGAGGCCCAGGACGAGGGGCCAGGAGACCCAGTACTTC
NA	TRBV7-2	TRBJ2-7	once	CASSIQAGRDYEQYF	TGTGCCAGCAGCATCCAGGCGGGCAGGGACTACGAGCAGTACTTC
NA	TRBV5-1	TRBJ1-2	NA	CASSLLAGDGYTF	TGCGCCAGCAGCTTGTTGGCAGGGGATGGCTACACCTTC
NA	TRBV2	TRBJ1-2	NA	CASSDGVNYGYTF	TGTGCCAGCAGTGACGGCGTAAACTATGGCTACACCTTC
TRBD1	TRBV5-6	TRBJ1-6	NA	CASSLLTGNNSPLHF	TGTGCCAGCAGCTTGCTGACAGGGAATAATTCACCCCTCCACTTT
NA	TRBV10-2	TRBJ1-4	NA	CASSEDPGLNEKLFF	TGCGCCAGCAGTGAGGACCCAGGTCTCAATGAAAAACTGTTTTTT
NA	TRBV19	TRBJ1-3	NA	CASSADGYSGNTIYF	TGTGCCAGTAGCGCAGACGGCTACTCTGGAAACACCATATATTTT
TRBD2	TRBV6-4	TRBJ2-1	NA	CASSEVFRGGYEQFF	TGTGCCAGCAGTGAGGTTTTCCGGGGGGGATATGAGCAGTTCTTC
TRBD2	TRBV18	TRBJ2-1	NA	CASSPQGLVFGEQFF	TGTGCCAGCTCACCACAGGGACTAGTCTTCGGTGAGCAGTTCTTC
NA	TRBV5-1	TRBJ1-6	NA	CASSLGVSYNSPLHF	TGCGCCAGCAGCTTAGGGGTCTCCTATAATTCACCCCTCCACTTT
NA	TRBV7-6	TRBJ2-2	NA	CASRANTGELFF	TGTGCCAGCAGGGCGAACACCGGGGAGCTGTTTTTT
NA	TRBV7-9	TRBJ2-2	NA	CAHLGQGNTGELFF	TGTGCCCACCTGGGGCAGGGGAACACCGGGGAGCTGTTTTTT
TRBD2	TRBV7-7	TRBJ2-5	NA	CASSLGGGLAGETQYF	TGTGCCAGCAGCTTAGGAGGTGGACTAGCGGGGGAGACCCAGTACTTC
NA	TRBV7-8	TRBJ2-5	NA	CASSLDSQETQYF	TGTGCCAGCAGCTTAGACAGCCAAGAGACCCAGTACTTC
TRBD1	TRBV29-1	TRBJ1-1	NA	CSTKTGVNTEAFF	TGCAGCACCAAAACAGGGGTGAACACTGAAGCTTTCTTT
NA	TRBV10-3	TRBJ1-1	NA	CAIKVRENTEAFF	TGTGCCATCAAGGTCCGTGAGAACACTGAAGCTTTCTTT
NA	TRBV4-2	TRBJ1-6	NA	CASSQSIIGLDLYSPLHF	TGTGCCAGCAGCCAATCAATCATCGGACTTGATCTTTATTCACCCCTCCACTTT
NA	TRBV6-5	TRBJ2-2	NA	CASTLGLNTGELFF	TGTGCCAGCACCTTGGGGTTGAACACCGGGGAGCTGTTTTTT
TRBD1	TRBV6-5	TRBJ2-3	NA	CASRASGTGTDTQYF	TGTGCCAGCAGGGCCTCAGGGACAGGCACAGATACGCAGTATTTT
NA	TRBV29-1	TRBJ2-1	few	CSVEGGPTNEQFF	TGCAGCGTTGAGGGGGGCCCTACCAATGAGCAGTTCTTC
NA	TRBV7-2	TRBJ2-7	NA	CASSPTNYEQYF	TGTGCCAGCAGCCCAACCAACTACGAGCAGTACTTC
NA	TRBV7-3	TRBJ1-6	NA	CASSLSVAGGRNSPLHF	TGTGCCAGCAGCTTATCGGTGGCGGGGGGCCGTAATTCACCCCTCCACTTT
NA	TRBV9	TRBJ2-1	NA	CASSSLSYNEQFF	TGTGCCAGCAGCTCGCTCTCCTACAATGAGCAGTTCTTC
NA	TRBV6-6	TRBJ1-5	NA	CASSYSSFQPQHF	TGTGCCAGCAGTTACTCTAGCTTTCAGCCCCAGCATTTT
NA	TRBV12-5	TRBJ1-1	NA	CASAVINEREAFF	TGTGCTAGTGCCGTGATTAACGAGCGTGAAGCTTTCTTT
NA	TRBV5-1	TRBJ2-2	NA	CASSPGTVTTGELFF	TGCGCCAGCAGCCCGGGGACGGTGACCACCGGGGAGCTGTTTTTT
NA	TRBV19	TRBJ2-3	NA	CASSYYDARADTQYF	TGTGCCAGTAGTTACTACGACGCGAGGGCAGATACGCAGTATTTT
NA	TRBV10-3	TRBJ2-3	NA	CAVSGPGTDTQYF	TGTGCCGTGTCAGGGCCAGGCACAGATACGCAGTATTTT
NA	TRBV29-1	TRBJ2-3	NA	CSVEKGKARDTQYF	TGCAGCGTTGAAAAGGGGAAGGCTAGGGATACGCAGTATTTT
NA	TRBV5-8	TRBJ1-2	NA	CASSLPGSPYGYTF	TGTGCCAGCAGTCTACCCGGGAGCCCCTATGGCTACACCTTC
TRBD2	TRBV11-2	TRBJ2-7	NA	CASSLAMAGGRGEQYF	TGTGCCAGCAGCTTAGCGATGGCGGGGGGCAGGGGCGAGCAGTACTTC
NA	TRBV11-2	TRBJ2-3	NA	CASSPGASSSSTDTQYF	TGTGCCAGCAGCCCGGGGGCTAGCAGTTCTAGCACAGATACGCAGTATTTT
NA	TRBV7-9	TRBJ1-1	NA	CASSYLTYTEAFF	TGTGCCAGCAGCTATCTGACCTACACTGAAGCTTTCTTT
NA	TRBV2	TRBJ2-3	NA	CASSEEDTQYF	TGTGCCAGCAGTGAGGAAGATACGCAGTATTTT
TRBD1	TRBV6-1	TRBJ1-2	NA	CASRERGGAGGDYGYTF	TGTGCCAGCAGGGAACGAGGGGGGGCAGGGGGCGACTATGGCTACACCTTC
NA	TRBV6-1	TRBJ1-5	NA	CASSEGNNQPQHF	TGTGCCAGCAGTGAAGGAAATAATCAGCCCCAGCATTTT